One sample yielded the 24 T cell receptor beta chains listed below, sequenced in a study of T cell responses to AZD1222 COVID-19 vaccine. Method: immunoSEQ multiplex PCR; TCRdb's copy keeps in-frame clones and lacks some. The sample lists 150,000 or so clones, about 87% occurring once. Sequenced here: peripheral blood, sampled on day 0 of MenACWY control vaccination. Source of these receptors: an adult in good health.

The rearrangement joins TRBV19 to TRBJ2-7, with TRBD1 identical over 7 bases. Germline CDR1 reads LNHDA; CDR2 reads SQIVND (reference sequence). This CDR3 spans 11 amino acids. J lost 7 bases, V lost 6 bases, and 3 bases had no gene match. CDR3 sequence: CASRNRGEQYF. Written as DNA, the CDR3 is TGTGCCAGTAGGAACAGGGGAGAGCAGTACTTC.

V gene TRBV24-1 combines with J gene TRBJ1-1; 11 bases map to TRBD1. The V gene end was trimmed by 4 bases and the J gene end by 6 bases; junction bases not matched to a gene: 9. The germline V gene has CDR1 KGHDR and CDR2 SFDVKD. CDR3 size: 16 residues. The CDR3 DNA reads as TGTGCCACCAGTGACCCAGGGACAGGGGGAAGGGCTGAAGCTTTCTTT. It codes for CATSDPGTGGRAEAFF.

The gene calls are TRBV29-1 and TRBJ2-1; the D is unclear. The CDR3 spans 11 residues. Trimming stripped 3 bases from V and 9 bases from J, with 9 bases between. Germline CDR1 and CDR2: SQVTM and ANQGSEA. Here the CDR3 reads CSVEGSREQFF. CDR3 DNA: TGCAGCGTTGAGGGCAGCCGTGAGCAGTTCTTC.

V is TRBV6-2 or TRBV6-3 and J is TRBJ1-1; maybe TRBD1 (6 bases). Germline lookup yields CDR1 MNHEY and CDR2 SVGEGT. V shed 5 bases and J shed 6 bases, with 22 bases lying between them. This CDR3 has 16 residues. CDR3 in amino acids: CASSVRPIGTTAEAFF. In DNA form, the CDR3 reads TGTGCCAGCAGTGTACGCCCGATTGGGACAACGGCTGAAGCTTTCTTT.

In regard to this clone: One junction end disagrees with the germline gene, perhaps due to a read error. The chain has TRBV6-5 and TRBJ1-5; D gene ambiguous. The CDR3 runs 15 residues. CDR1 is MNHEY and CDR2 is SVGAGI in the germline V gene. The DNA of the CDR3 is TGTGCCAGCATTTACCGGACGGGTAGCAATCAGCCCCAGCATTTT. Residues: CASIYRTGSNQPQHF.

The chain recombines TRBV29-1 with TRBJ1-1, with a tentative D call TRBD1 (5 bases). The CDR3 is 14 amino acids. V was shortened by 4 bases and J by 12 bases, with 24 bases between the two germline ends. Germline V gives CDR1 SQVTM, CDR2 ANQGSEA. CDR3 coding DNA: TGCAGCGTTGTTGAACCCCAGGGTCAGTCGAAGACTTTCTTT. Protein product: CSVVEPQGQSKTFF.

The rearrangement links TRBV25-1 to TRBJ1-1; TRBD1 aligns across 7 bases. V dropped 2 bases and J dropped 5; count of bases not matched to a gene: 8. The germline V gene has CDR1 MGHDK and CDR2 SYGVNS. The CDR3 sequence is 15 residues long. CDR3 sequence reads: CASSEVAGGKTEAFF. The CDR3 DNA reads as TGTGCCAGCAGTGAAGTCGCAGGGGGTAAGACTGAAGCTTTCTTT.

V is TRBV7-2 and J is TRBJ2-4; D assignment may be TRBD1 or TRBD2 (5 bases each). Trimming took 5 bases from V and 0 from J, leaving 14 bases between them. CDR3 length equals 16 residues. Germline lookup yields CDR1 SGHTA and CDR2 FQGNSA. CDR3 region: CASSPRGTLAKNIQYF. DNA for the CDR3: TGTGCCAGCAGCCCCCGGGGCACGCTAGCCAAAAACATTCAGTACTTC. The full variable domain, in which reference TRBV7-2 and TRBJ2-4 provide the parts outside the CDR3, is GAGVSQSPSNKVTEKGKDVELRCDPISGHTALYWYRQSLGQGLEFLIYFQGNSAPDKSGLPSDRFSAERTGGSVSTLTIQRTQQEDSAVYLCASSPRGTLAKNIQYFGAGTRLSVL.

This chain uses TRBV28 with TRBJ2-1; 11 positions agree with TRBD2. After removal of 1 base from V and 9 bases from J, the junction contained 5 bases not matched to a gene. CDR3 length: 15 amino acids. The germline V gene has CDR1 MDHEN and CDR2 SYDVKM. The CDR3 coding sequence is TGTGCCAGCAGTTTATTTCTAGCGGGAGGTATTGAGCAGTTCTTC. It encodes CASSLFLAGGIEQFF.

The V and J genes are TRBV4-1 and TRBJ1-2; no firm D call. The CDR3 runs to 18 residues. Between the trimmed V and J ends, which lost 1 base and 7 bases, there was a span of 25 bases. Per the germline V gene, CDR1 is MGHRA and CDR2 is YSYEKL. CDR3 in amino acids: CASSQVDREALGGAGYTF. The CDR3 DNA is TGCGCCAGCAGCCAAGTCGACCGCGAAGCCTTGGGTGGAGCTGGCTACACCTTC.

CDR3 sequence (DNA): TGCGCCAGCAGCCAAGTGGGACAGAAGTACGAGCAGTACTTC. As protein: CASSQVGQKYEQYF. V is TRBV4-1 and J is TRBJ2-7; TRBD1 matches at 7 bases. The CDR3 is made up of 14 amino acids. Losses at the gene ends were 1 base for V and 4 bases for J; bases not matched to a gene: 4. Germline loops: CDR1 MGHRA, CDR2 YSYEKL.

The genes are TRBV5-1 and TRBJ2-1; D not certain. The germline CDR1 and CDR2 sequences are SGHRS and YFSETQ. This CDR3 region has 14 residues. V lost 0 bases to trimming and J lost 5 bases, with 9 bases between them. The CDR3 DNA reads as TGCGCCAGCAGCTTGGCAGGATACAACAATGAGCAGTTCTTC. Translated, it gives CASSLAGYNNEQFF.

This chain uses TRBV7-2 with TRBJ2-1, with 7 bases fitting TRBD1. CDR1 SGHTA and CDR2 FQGNSA come from the germline V gene. V shed 5 bases, J shed 6 bases, and the junction held 13 bases outside the gene matches. CDR3 length equals 16 residues. This CDR3 reads CASSPQTGPVFNEQFF. CDR3 DNA sequence: TGTGCCAGCAGCCCACAGACAGGGCCCGTCTTCAATGAGCAGTTCTTC.

V gene TRBV10-3 combines with J gene TRBJ2-1, with TRBD2 identical over 11 bases. The V and J ends lost 0 bases and 7 bases, in that order; junction bases with no gene match: 14. The CDR3 is made up of 19 amino acids. Germline V gene data show CDR1 as ENHRY and CDR2 as SYGVKD. CDR3 protein: CAISESIGRASGGFNEQFF. The DNA of the CDR3 is TGTGCCATCAGTGAGTCGATCGGCCGGGCTAGCGGGGGGTTTAATGAGCAGTTCTTC.

The rearrangement uses TRBV30 and TRBJ1-2, with D uncertain. CDR1 and CDR2 from the germline V gene are GTSNPN and SVGIG (reference sequence). The CDR3 covers 15 residues. Trimming removed 0 bases at V and 2 bases at J, with 13 bases between. In nucleotides, the CDR3 is TGTGCCTGGAGTGTACTAGGCGGCGGCAACTATGGCTACACCTTC. Protein sequence: CAWSVLGGGNYGYTF.

This chain connects TRBV4-2 to TRBJ1-2, with 7 bases identical to TRBD1. The CDR3 runs to 17 residues. With V trimmed by 0 bases and J by 2 bases, 9 bases remained unmatched. Germline values: CDR1 LGHNA, CDR2 YNFKEQ. The CDR3 nucleotides are TGTGCCAGCAGCCAAGATAGGTCAGGGGGGAGAAACTATGGCTACACCTTC. Its translation is CASSQDRSGGRNYGYTF.

The CDR3 reads CASSMRRESSYNSPLHF. The CDR3 DNA reads as TGTGCCAGCAGCATGAGACGCGAGAGCTCCTATAATTCACCCCTCCACTTT. The chain employs TRBV9 and TRBJ1-6; D is uncertain. V dropped 4 bases and J dropped 0 bases, with 14 bases sitting between them. The CDR3 consists of 17 residues. Germline loops: CDR1 SGDLS, CDR2 YYNGEE.

This sequence joins TRBV7-8 and TRBJ1-5; 8 bases match TRBD1. The CDR3 consists of 17 residues. CDR1 is SGHVS, CDR2 FQNEAQ, per germline. V dropped 2 bases and J dropped 3; count of bases not matched to a gene: 9. CDR3 sequence reads: CASSLPLRQGINQPQHF. The CDR3 DNA reads TGTGCCAGCAGCTTACCGTTGAGACAGGGGATCAATCAGCCCCAGCATTTT.

The chain employs TRBV4-3 and TRBJ2-5; D unresolved. This CDR3 is 13 amino acids long. Per germline, CDR1 LGHNA and CDR2 YSLEER. Trimming removed 1 base at V and 0 bases at J, with 3 bases between. Here the CDR3 DNA reads TGCGCCAGCAGCCAAGGGCACCAAGAGACCCAGTACTTC. Protein: CASSQGHQETQYF.

About this clone: This CDR3 is also generated by other DNA sequences in the sample. This chain uses TRBV28 with TRBJ2-2; D may be TRBD2 (6 bases). The CDR3 sequence is 14 residues long. Trimming shortened V by 3 bases and J by 5 bases, and 10 bases separated the two germline ends. CDR1 and CDR2 (germline): MDHEN, SYDVKM. Here the CDR3 reads CASSFGSGTGELFF. The CDR3 DNA is TGTGCCAGCAGTTTCGGGAGCGGAACCGGGGAGCTGTTTTTT.

The chain employs TRBV28 and TRBJ2-1; possibly TRBD2 for D (6 bases). CDR3 length: 16 residues. Trimming took off 7 bases at V and 8 bases at J, with 24 bases between the two ends. Germline CDR1 reads MDHEN; CDR2 reads SYDVKM. DNA for the CDR3: TGTGCCAGCATCTCCCCCAGGCGGAGGGTTTCACATGAGCAGTTCTTC. Amino acids: CASISPRRRVSHEQFF.

A single count supports this clone. This chain uses TRBV5-4 with TRBJ1-3; 7 bases are a match to TRBD1. Germline lookup yields CDR1 SGHNT and CDR2 YYREEE (reference sequence). J lost 4 bases, V lost 0 bases, and 13 bases had no gene match. The CDR3 spans 18 residues. CDR3 coding DNA: TGTGCCAGCAGCTTGGGAGGAAGAGGGGGCACCACCGGAAACACCATATATTTT. Its protein is CASSLGGRGGTTGNTIYF.

V and J are TRBV7-9 and TRBJ1-5; D is ambiguous. The V and J ends lost 6 bases and 4 bases respectively, with 7 bases between them. Germline V CDR1 and CDR2: SEHNR, FQNEAQ (reference sequence). This CDR3 is built from 12 residues. CDR3 loop: CASSVGNQPQHF. In DNA form, the CDR3 reads TGTGCCAGCAGTGTGGGAAATCAGCCCCAGCATTTT.

This chain joins TRBV5-8 and TRBJ1-1; D gene unclear. From germline, CDR1 is SGHTS and CDR2 YDEGEE. Trimming removed 1 base from V and 3 bases from J, with 10 bases in between. This CDR3 has 14 amino acids. The chain's CDR3 is CASSLPGEDTEAFF. In DNA, the CDR3 is TGTGCCAGCAGCTTGCCCGGGGAGGACACTGAAGCTTTCTTT.